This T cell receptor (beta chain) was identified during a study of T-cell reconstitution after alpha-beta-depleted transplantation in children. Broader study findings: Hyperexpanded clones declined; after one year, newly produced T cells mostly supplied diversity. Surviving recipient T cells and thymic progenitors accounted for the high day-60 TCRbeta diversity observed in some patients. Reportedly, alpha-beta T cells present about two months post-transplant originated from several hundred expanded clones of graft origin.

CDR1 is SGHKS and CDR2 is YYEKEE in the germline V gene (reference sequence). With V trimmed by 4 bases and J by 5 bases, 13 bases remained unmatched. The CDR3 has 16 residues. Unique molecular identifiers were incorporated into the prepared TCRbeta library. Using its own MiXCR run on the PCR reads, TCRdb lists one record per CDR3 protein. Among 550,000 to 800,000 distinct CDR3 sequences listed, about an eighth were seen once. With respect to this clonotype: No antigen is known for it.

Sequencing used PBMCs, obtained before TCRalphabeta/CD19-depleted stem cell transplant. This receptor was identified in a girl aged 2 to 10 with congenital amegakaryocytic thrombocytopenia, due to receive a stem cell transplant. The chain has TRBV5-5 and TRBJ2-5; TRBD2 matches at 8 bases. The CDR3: CASSQISGTRSETQYF. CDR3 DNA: TGTGCCAGCAGCCAGATATCCGGGACTAGGTCCGAGACCCAGTACTTC.